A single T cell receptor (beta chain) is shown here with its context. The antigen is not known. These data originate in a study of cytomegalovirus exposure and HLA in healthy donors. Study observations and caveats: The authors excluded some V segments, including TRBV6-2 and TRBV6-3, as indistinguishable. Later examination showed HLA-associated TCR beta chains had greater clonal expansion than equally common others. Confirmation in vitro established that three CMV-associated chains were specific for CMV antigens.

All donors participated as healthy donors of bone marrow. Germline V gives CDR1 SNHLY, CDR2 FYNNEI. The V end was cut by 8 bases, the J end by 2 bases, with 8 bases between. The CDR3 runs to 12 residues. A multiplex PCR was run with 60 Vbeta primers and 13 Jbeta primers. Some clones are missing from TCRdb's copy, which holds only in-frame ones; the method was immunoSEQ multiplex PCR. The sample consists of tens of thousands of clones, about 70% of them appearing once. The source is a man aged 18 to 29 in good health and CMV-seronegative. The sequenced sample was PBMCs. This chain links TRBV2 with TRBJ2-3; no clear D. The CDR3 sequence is CASSYSTDTQYF. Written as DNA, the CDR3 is TGTGCCAGCTCGTACTCCACAGATACGCAGTATTTT.